Presented here are 11 T cell receptor beta chains from one specimen sequenced in a study of Ad26.COV2.S vaccination and SARS-CoV-2 variants. Sequencing was performed with immunoSEQ multiplex PCR; in TCRdb, only in-frame clones are kept and a portion is missing. The sample includes more than 300,000 clones, 70% to 90% of them seen just once. Treatment in this sample: 15 to 20 received Ad26.COV2.S at low or high dose, single or two shots; about five received placebo; per-sample allocation not given. Collection of the samples took place on day 63 after the first injection of vaccine or placebo. The input for sequencing was peripheral blood, taken in a trial of Ad26.COV2.S vaccine versus placebo. These receptors were obtained from a person between 18 and 60 years old who received the Ad26.COV2.S COVID-19 vaccine or a placebo.

V usage is TRBV18 and J usage is TRBJ1-1; D unclear. This CDR3 contains 17 residues. Germline V CDR1 and CDR2: KGHSH, LQKENI. V lost 3 bases and J 5 bases, leaving 22 bases between the germline ends. The DNA of the CDR3 is TGTGCCAGCTCACCTACCCTAGGTTTTGGTCCCCTTACTGAAGCTTTCTTT. This codes for CASSPTLGFGPLTEAFF.

On this clone itself: The identical CDR3 is also encoded by other nucleotide sequences in the sample. The chain joins TRBV9 to TRBJ2-6; unclear D gene. The CDR3 is 13 amino acids. With 3 bases removed from V and 4 bases from J, the gap between germline ends came to 5 bases. Germline loops: CDR1 SGDLS, CDR2 YYNGEE. CDR3 nucleotides: TGTGCCAGCAGCGGCAGGGGGGCCAACGTCCTGACTTTC. Translated, it gives CASSGRGANVLTF.

The CDR3 DNA follows: TGTGCCAGCAGCCCAAAATGGGGGAACACTGAAGCTTTCTTT. Amino acid sequence: CASSPKWGNTEAFF. The V and J genes are TRBV7-2 and TRBJ1-1; unclear D gene. CDR1 is SGHTA and CDR2 is FQGNSA in the germline V gene. The CDR3 consists of 14 residues. V was shortened by 5 bases and J by 1 base, with 11 bases between the two germline ends.

V is TRBV5-4 and J is TRBJ2-7; maybe TRBD2 (6 bases). CDR1 and CDR2 (germline): SGHNT, YYREEE (reference sequence). V was clipped by 3 bases and J by 0 bases, with 13 bases between them. The CDR3 covers 15 residues. For the CDR3, the DNA is TGTGCCAGCAGCTCCGGGACTGCCAGCTCCTACGAGCAGTACTTC. This encodes CASSSGTASSYEQYF.

The rearrangement joins TRBV19 to TRBJ2-3, with 12 bases fitting TRBD1. Germline values: CDR1 LNHDA, CDR2 SQIVND (reference sequence). The CDR3 has 18 residues. V lost 3 bases and J lost 3; bases outside the gene matches: 10. CDR3 nucleotides: TGTGCCAGTAGTATGGAAAGCGGGACAGGGGGCATGACAGATACGCAGTATTTT. Its protein product is CASSMESGTGGMTDTQYF.

This rearrangement joins TRBV7-6 to TRBJ2-6, with TRBD2 matching 7 bases. This CDR3 spans 20 amino acids. J was trimmed by 0 bases and V by 5 bases; bases with no gene match: 16. Germline V gene sequence: CDR1 SGHVS, CDR2 FNYEAQ. CDR3 in DNA: TGTGCCAGCAGCCCCGGGGGGTTTTCGGGCAGACGCTCTGGGGCCAACGTCCTGACTTTC. Translated, it gives CASSPGGFSGRRSGANVLTF. Full variable domain (outside the CDR3, taken from reference TRBV7-6 and TRBJ2-6): GAGVSQSPRYKVTKRGQDVALRCDPISGHVSLYWYRQALGQGPEFLTYFNYEAQQDKSGLPNDRFSAERPEGSISTLTIQRTEQRDSAMYRCASSPGGFSGRRSGANVLTFGAGSRLTVL.

V gene TRBV5-1 combines with J gene TRBJ1-3; a possible D gene is TRBD1 (5 bases). The V end lost 7 bases, the J end lost 2 bases, and 10 bases lay between the germline ends. Germline V gives CDR1 SGHRS, CDR2 YFSETQ. There are 13 residues in the CDR3. The CDR3 sequence: CASFDSAGNTIYF. The CDR3, as DNA: TGCGCCAGCTTTGACAGCGCTGGAAACACCATATATTTT.

The rearrangement joins TRBV6-5 to TRBJ2-1; D may match TRBD1 or TRBD2 (6 bases each). The CDR3 length is 15 residues. V was clipped by 2 bases and J by 7 bases, with 15 bases between them. Germline lookup yields CDR1 MNHEY and CDR2 SVGAGI. For the CDR3, the DNA is TGTGCCAGCAGTTACGCGAGGGGGGCTGAGAATGAGCAGTTCTTC. Translation: CASSYARGAENEQFF.

This clone was recorded only once. This chain links TRBV5-1 with TRBJ2-7; 9 bases are a match to TRBD1. CDR1 and CDR2 from the germline V gene are SGHRS and YFSETQ. The CDR3 contains 13 residues. J was trimmed by 4 bases and V by 8 bases; bases with no gene match: 7. CDR3 nucleotides: TGCGCCAGTTACGGGACAGGGCCGTACGAGCAGTACTTC. It yields the protein CASYGTGPYEQYF.

The rearrangement joins TRBV7-2 to TRBJ1-2; D might be TRBD1 (6 bases). Trimming removed 5 bases from V and 8 bases from J, with 21 bases in between. This CDR3 is 15 amino acids long. Per germline, CDR1 SGHTA and CDR2 FQGNSA. DNA for the CDR3: TGTGCCAGCAGCCCGAGGACGACAGGAGAGTGGGGCTACACCTTC. The encoded protein is CASSPRTTGEWGYTF.

The CDR3 bases are TGCGCCAGCGGGCACCGAGGGGACAGCGGGACTAGCGGGGCGGATGAGCAGTTCTTC. Translating gives CASGHRGDSGTSGADEQFF. The V and J genes are TRBV4-1 and TRBJ2-1; TRBD2 matches 13 bases. The germline CDR1 and CDR2 sequences are MGHRA and YSYEKL. The junction had 21 bases not matched to a gene; V was cut back by 8 bases and J by 8 bases. CDR3 length: 19 amino acids.